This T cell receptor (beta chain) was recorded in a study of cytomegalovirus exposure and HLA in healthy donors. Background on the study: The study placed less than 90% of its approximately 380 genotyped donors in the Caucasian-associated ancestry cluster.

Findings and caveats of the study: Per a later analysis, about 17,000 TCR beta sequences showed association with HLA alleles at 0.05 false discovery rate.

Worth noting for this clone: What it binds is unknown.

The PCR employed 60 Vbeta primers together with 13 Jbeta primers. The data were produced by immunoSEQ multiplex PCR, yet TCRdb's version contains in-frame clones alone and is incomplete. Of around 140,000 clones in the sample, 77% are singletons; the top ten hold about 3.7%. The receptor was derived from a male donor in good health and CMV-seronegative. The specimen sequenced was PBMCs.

The CDR3 region has the DNA TGTGCCACCAGACTACTAGCGGGAGCCGGTGAGCAGTACTTC. Translation: CATRLLAGAGEQYF. This chain connects TRBV10-3 to TRBJ2-7, with 11 positions matching TRBD2. After removal of 10 bases from V and 7 bases from J, the junction contained 12 bases not matched to a gene. Per the germline V gene, CDR1 is ENHRY and CDR2 is SYGVKD. This CDR3 is 14 amino acids long.